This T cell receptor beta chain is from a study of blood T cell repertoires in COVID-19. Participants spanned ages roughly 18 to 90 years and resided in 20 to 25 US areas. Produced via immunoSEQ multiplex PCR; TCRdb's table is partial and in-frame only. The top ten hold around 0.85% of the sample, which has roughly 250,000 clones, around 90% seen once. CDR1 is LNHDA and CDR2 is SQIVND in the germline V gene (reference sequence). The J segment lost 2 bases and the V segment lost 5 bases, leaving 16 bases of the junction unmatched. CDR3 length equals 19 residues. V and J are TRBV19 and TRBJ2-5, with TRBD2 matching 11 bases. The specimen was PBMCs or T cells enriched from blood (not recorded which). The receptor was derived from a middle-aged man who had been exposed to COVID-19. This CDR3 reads CASSQRTSGSSQGQETQYF. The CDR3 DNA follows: TGTGCCAGTAGTCAGCGGACTAGCGGGTCTAGCCAAGGTCAAGAGACCCAGTACTTC.